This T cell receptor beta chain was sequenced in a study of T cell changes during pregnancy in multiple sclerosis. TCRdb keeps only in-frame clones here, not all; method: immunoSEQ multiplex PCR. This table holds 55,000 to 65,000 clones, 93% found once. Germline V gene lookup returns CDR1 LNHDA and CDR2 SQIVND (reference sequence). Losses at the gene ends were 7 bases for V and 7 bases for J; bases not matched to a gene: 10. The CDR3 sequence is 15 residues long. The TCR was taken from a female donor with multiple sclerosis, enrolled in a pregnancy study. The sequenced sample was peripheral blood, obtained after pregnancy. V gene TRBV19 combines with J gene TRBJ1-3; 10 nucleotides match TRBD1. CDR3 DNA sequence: TGTGCCAGTACTACGACCGGGACAGGGGTGAACACCATATATTTT. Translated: CASTTTGTGVNTIYF. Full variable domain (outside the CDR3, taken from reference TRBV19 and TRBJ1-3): DGGITQSPKYLFRKEGQNVTLSCEQNLNHDAMYWYRQDPGQGLRLIYYSQIVNDFQKGDIAEGYSVSREKKESFPLTVTSAQKNPTAFYLCASTTTGTGVNTIYFGEGSWLTVV.